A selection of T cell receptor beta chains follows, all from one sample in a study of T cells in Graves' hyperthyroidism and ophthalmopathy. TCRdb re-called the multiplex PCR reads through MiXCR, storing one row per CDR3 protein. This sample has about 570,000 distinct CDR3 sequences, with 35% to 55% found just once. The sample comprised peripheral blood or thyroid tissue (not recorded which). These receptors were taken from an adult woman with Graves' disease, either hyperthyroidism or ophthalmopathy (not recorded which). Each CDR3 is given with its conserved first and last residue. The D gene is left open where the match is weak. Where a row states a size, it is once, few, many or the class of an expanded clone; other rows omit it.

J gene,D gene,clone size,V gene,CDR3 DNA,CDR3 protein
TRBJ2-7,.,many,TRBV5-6,TGTGCCAGCAGCTTGGTGGGGGTTTCGTCCGAGCAGTACTTC,CASSLVGVSSEQYF
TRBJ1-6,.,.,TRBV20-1,TGCAGTGCTAGATGGATCGGACCCGGCGGTTCACCCCTCCACTTT,CSARWIGPGGSPLHF
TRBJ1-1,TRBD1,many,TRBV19,TGTGCCAGTAGAAGGACAGGGCTGAACACTGAAGCTTTCTTT,CASRRTGLNTEAFF
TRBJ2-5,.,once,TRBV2,TGTGCCAGCAGTGAACAAGGGGCTGCCGGAGAGACCCAGTACTTC,CASSEQGAAGETQYF
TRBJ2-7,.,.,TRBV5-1,TGCGCCAGCAGCCCCCAGACCTGGATGGTGCAGTACTTC,CASSPQTWMVQYF
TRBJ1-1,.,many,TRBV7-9,TGTGCCAGCAGCTCCGAGGAACGACAGTTGGGGACTGAAGCTTTCTTT,CASSSEERQLGTEAFF
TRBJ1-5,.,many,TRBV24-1,TGTGCCACCAGTGCATTTGGGGCGAAGCCCCAGCATTTT,CATSAFGAKPQHF
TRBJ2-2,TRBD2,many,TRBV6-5,TGTGCCAGCACCAAGACTAGCGGGAACACCGGGGAGCTGTTTTTT,CASTKTSGNTGELFF
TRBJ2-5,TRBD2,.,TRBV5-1,TGCGCCAGCGGGACTAGCGGTTCAGAGACCCAGTACTTC,CASGTSGSETQYF
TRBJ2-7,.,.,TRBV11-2,TGTGCCAGCAGCTTAGATTCAGGGTTCTACGAGCAGTACTTC,CASSLDSGFYEQYF
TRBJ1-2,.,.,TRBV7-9,TGTGCCAGCAGCGGATCAGGGTTTGGGGGCTATGGCTACACCTTC,CASSGSGFGGYGYTF
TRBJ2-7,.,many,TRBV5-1,TGCGCCAGCAGCTTGGAGTCCCGGAGCCACGAGCAGTACTTC,CASSLESRSHEQYF
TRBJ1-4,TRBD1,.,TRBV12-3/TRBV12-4,TGTGCCAGCAGTCTCAGACAGGGAGGACTGTTTTTT,CASSLRQGGLFF
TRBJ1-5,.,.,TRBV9,TGTGCCAGCAGCGTAGGACAGGCAGATCAGCCCCAGCATTTT,CASSVGQADQPQHF